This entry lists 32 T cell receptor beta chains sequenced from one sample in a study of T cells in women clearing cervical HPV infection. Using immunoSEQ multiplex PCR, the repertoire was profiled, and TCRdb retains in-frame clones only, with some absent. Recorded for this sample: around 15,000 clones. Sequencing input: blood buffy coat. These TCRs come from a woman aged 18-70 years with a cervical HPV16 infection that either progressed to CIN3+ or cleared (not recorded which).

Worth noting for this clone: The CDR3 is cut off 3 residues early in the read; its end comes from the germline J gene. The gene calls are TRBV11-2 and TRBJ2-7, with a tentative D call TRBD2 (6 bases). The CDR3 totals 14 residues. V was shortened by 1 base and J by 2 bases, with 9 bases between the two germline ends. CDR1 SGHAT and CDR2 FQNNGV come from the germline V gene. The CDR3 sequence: CASSLARGPYEQYF. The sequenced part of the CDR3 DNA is TGTGCCAGCAGCTTAGCGCGGGGCCCCTACGAG. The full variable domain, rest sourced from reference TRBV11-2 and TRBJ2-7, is EAGVAQSPRYKIIEKRQSVAFWCNPISGHATLYWYQQILGQGPKLLIQFQNNGVVDDSQLPKDRFSAERLKGVDSTLKIQPAKLEDSAVYLCASSLARGPYEQYFGPGTRLTVT.

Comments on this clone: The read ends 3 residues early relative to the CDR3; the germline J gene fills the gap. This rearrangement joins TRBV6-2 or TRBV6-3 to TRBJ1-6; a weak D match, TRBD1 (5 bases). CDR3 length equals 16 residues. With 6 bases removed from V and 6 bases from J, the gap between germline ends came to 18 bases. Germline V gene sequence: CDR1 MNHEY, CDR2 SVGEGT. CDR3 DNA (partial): TGTGCCAGCAGGCAGGCCAGTTCTAGGGGTAATTCACCC. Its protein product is CASRQASSRGNSP. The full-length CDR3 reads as CASRQASSRGNSPLHF.

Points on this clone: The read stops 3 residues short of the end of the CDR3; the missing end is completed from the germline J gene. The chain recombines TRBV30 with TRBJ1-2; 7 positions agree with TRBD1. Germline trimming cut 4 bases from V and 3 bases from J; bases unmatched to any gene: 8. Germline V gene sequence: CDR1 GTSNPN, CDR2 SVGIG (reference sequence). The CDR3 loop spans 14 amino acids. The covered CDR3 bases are TGTGCCTGGATCCCTATTGACAGGGACTATGGC. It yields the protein CAWIPIDRDYG. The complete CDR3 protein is CAWIPIDRDYGYTF.

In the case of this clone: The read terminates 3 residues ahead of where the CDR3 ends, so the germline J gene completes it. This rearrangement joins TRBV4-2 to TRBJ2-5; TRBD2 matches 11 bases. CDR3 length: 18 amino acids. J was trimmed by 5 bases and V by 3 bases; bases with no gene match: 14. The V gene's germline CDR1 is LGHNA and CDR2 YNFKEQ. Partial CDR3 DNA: TGTGCCAGCAGCCATGGTTCCCGACTAGCGGGGCGGGGGGAGACC. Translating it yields CASSHGSRLAGRGET. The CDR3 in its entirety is CASSHGSRLAGRGETQYF.

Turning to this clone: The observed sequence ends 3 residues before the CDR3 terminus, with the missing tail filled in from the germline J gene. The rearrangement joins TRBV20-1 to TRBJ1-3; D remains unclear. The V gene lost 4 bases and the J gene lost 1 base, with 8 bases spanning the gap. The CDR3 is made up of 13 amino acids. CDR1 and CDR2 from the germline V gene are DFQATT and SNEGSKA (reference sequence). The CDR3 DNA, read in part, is TGCAGTGCTACGTTAGTTTCTGGAAACACC. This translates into CSATLVSGNT. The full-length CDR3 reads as CSATLVSGNTIYF.

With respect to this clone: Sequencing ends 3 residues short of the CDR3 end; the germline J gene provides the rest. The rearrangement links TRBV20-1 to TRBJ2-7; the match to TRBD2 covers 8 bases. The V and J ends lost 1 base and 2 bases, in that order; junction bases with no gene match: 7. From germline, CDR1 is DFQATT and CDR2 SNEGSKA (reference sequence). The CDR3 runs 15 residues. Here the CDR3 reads CSARAPRGGAYEQYF. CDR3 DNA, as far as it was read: TGCAGTGCTAGAGCCCCCCGGGGGGGGGCCTACGAG.

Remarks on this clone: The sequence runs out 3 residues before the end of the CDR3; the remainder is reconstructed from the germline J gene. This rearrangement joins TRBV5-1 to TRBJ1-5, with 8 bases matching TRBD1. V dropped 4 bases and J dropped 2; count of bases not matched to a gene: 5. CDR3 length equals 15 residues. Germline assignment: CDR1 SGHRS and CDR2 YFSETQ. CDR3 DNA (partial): TGCGCCAGCAGCCTAGGACAGGGAGGCAATCAGCCC. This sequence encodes CASSLGQGGNQP. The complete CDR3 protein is CASSLGQGGNQPQHF.

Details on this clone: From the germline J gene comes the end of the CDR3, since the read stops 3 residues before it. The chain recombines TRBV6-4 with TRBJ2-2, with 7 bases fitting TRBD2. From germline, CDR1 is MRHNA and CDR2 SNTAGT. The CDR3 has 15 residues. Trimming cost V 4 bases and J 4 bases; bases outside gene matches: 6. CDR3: CASSVGGGGTGELFF. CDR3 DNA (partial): TGTGCCAGCAGTGTTGGTGGCGGGGGCACCGGGGAG.

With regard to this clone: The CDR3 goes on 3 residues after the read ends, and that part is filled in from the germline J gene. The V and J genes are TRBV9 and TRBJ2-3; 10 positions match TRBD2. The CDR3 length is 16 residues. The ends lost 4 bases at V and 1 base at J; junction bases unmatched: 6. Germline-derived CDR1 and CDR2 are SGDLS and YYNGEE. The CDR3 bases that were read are TGTGCCAGCAGCCCAGGGACTAGCGACGGCACAGATACG. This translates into CASSPGTSDGTDT. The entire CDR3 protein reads CASSPGTSDGTDTQYF.

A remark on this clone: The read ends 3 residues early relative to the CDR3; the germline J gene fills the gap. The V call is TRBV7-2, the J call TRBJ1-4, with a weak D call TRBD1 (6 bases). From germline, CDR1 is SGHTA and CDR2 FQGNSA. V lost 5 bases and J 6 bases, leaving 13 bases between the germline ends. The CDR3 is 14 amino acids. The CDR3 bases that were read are TGTGCCAGCAGCCTACAGGGATTGGATGAAAAA. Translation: CASSLQGLDEK. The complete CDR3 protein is CASSLQGLDEKLFF.

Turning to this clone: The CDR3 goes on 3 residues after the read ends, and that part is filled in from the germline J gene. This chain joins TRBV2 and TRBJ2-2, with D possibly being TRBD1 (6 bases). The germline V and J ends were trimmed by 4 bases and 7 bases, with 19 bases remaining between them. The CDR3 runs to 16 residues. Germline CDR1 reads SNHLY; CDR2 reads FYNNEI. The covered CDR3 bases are TGTGCCAGCAGTGTGTCGGCAGGGGTTTTCGTCGGGGAG. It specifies CASSVSAGVFVGE. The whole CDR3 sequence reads CASSVSAGVFVGELFF.

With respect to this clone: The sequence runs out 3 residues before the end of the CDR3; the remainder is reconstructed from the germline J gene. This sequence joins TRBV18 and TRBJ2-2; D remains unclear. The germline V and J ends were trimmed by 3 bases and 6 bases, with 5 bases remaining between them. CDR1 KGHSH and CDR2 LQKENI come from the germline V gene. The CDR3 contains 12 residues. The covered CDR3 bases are TGTGCCAGCTCACCCCGGGCCGGGGAG. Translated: CASSPRAGE. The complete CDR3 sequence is CASSPRAGELFF.

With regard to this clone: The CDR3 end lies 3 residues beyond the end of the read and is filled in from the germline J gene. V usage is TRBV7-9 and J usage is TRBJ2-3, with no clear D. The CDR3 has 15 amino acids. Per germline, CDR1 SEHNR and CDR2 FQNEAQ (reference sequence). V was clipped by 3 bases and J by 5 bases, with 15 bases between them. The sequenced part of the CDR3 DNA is TGTGCCAGCAGCTTGAGGTTCCTCAACCAAGATACG. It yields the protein CASSLRFLNQDT. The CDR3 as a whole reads CASSLRFLNQDTQYF.

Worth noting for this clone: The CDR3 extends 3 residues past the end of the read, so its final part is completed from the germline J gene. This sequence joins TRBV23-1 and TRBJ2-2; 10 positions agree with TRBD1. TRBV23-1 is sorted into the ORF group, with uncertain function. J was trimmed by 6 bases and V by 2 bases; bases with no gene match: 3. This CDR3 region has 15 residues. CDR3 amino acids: CASSQGTGVPGELFF. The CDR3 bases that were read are TGCGCCAGCAGTCAAGGGACAGGGGTTCCCGGGGAG.

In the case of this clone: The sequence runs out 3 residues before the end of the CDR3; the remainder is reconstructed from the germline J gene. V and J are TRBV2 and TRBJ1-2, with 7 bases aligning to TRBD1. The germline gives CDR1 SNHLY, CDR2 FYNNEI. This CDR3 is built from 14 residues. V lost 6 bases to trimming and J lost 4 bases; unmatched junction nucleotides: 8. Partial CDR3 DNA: TGTGCCAGCAGGCCGAGACAGGGAATCTATGGC. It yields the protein CASRPRQGIYG. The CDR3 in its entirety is CASRPRQGIYGYTF. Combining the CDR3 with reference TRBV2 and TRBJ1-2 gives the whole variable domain EPEVTQTPSHQVTQMGQEVILRCVPISNHLYFYWYRQILGQKVEFLVSFYNNEISEKSEIFDDQFSVERPDGSNFTLKIRSTKLEDSAMYFCASRPRQGIYGYTFGSGTRLTVV.

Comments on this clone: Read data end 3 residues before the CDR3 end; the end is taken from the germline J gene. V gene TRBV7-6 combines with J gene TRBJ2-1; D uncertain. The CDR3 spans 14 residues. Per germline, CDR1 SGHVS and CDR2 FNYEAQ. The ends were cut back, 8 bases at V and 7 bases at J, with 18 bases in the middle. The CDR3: CASEDAGTRNEQFF. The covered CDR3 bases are TGTGCCAGCGAGGATGCAGGTACAAGGAATGAG. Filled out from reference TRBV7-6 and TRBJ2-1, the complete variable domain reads GAGVSQSPRYKVTKRGQDVALRCDPISGHVSLYWYRQALGQGPEFLTYFNYEAQQDKSGLPNDRFSAERPEGSISTLTIQRTEQRDSAMYRCASEDAGTRNEQFFGPGTRLTVL.

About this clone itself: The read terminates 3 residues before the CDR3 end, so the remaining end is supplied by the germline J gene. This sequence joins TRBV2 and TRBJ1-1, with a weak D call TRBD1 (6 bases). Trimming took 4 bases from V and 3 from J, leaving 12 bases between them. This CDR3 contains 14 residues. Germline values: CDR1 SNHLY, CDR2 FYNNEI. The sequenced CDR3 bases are TGTGCCAGCAGTGTGGCAGGGGCGTACACTGAA. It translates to CASSVAGAYTE. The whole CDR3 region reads CASSVAGAYTEAFF.

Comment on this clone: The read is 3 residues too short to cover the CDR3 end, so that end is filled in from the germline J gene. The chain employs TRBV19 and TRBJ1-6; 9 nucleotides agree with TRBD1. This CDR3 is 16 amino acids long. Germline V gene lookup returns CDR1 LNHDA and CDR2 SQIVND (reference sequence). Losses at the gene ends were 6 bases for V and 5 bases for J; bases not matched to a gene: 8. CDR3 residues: CASRGEGTGNNSPLHF. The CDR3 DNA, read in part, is TGTGCCAGTAGAGGAGAGGGGACAGGGAATAATTCACCC. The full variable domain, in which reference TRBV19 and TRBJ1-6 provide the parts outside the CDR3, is DGGITQSPKYLFRKEGQNVTLSCEQNLNHDAMYWYRQDPGQGLRLIYYSQIVNDFQKGDIAEGYSVSREKKESFPLTVTSAQKNPTAFYLCASRGEGTGNNSPLHFGNGTRLTVT.

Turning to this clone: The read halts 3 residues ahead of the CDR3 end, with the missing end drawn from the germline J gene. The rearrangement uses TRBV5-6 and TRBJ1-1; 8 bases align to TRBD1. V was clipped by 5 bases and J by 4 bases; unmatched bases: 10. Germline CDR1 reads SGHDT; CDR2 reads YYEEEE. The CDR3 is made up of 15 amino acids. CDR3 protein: CASRFLQGASTEAFF. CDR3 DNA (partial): TGTGCCAGCAGGTTCCTGCAGGGGGCGTCCACTGAA.

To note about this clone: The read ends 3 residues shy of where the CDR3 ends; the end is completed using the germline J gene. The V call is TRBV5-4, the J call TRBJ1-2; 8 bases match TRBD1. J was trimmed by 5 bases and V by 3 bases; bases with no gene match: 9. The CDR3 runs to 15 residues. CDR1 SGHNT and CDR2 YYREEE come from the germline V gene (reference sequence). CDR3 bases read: TGTGCCAGCAGCTCCCCTAGTCAGGGGGCGTATGGC. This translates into CASSSPSQGAYG. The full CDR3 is CASSSPSQGAYGYTF.

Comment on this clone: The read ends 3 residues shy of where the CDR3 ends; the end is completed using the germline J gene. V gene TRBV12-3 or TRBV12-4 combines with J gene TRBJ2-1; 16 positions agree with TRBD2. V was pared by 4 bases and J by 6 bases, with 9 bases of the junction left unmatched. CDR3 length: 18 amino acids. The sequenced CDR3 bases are TGTGCCAGCAGTTCATCCGGGACTAGCGGGGGGGCCCCCAATGAG. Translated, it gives CASSSSGTSGGAPNE. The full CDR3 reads CASSSSGTSGGAPNEQFF.

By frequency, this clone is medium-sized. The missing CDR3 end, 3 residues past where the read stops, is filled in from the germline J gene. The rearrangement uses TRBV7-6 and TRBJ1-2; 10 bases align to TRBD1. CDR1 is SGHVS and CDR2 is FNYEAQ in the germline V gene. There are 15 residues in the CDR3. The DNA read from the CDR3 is TGTGCCAGCAGCTTAGAAGAGACAGGGGGCGAGGGC. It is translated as CASSLEETGGEG. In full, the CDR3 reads CASSLEETGGEGYTF.

CDR3 loop: CASSDGLNYGYTF. The DNA read from the CDR3 is TGTGCCAGCAGTGACGGGCTTAACTATGGC. The V call is TRBV6-4, the J call TRBJ1-2, with D unclear. The sequenced fragment ends 3 residues before the CDR3 boundary, so the rest is inferred from the germline J gene. V dropped 2 bases and J dropped 1 base, with 5 bases sitting between them. In germline, CDR1 is MRHNA, CDR2 SNTAGT. The CDR3 sequence is 13 residues long.

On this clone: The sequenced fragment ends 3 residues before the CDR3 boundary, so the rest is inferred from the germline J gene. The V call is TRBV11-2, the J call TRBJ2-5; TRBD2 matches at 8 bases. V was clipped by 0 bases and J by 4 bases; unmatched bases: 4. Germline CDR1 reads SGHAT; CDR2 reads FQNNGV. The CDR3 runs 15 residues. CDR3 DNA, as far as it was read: TGTGCCAGCAGCTTAGAGGGGCTAGCGGGAGAGACC. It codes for CASSLEGLAGET. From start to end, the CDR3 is CASSLEGLAGETQYF.

The CDR3 DNA, read in part, is TGCAGTGCACCGGTGGTCTATGGC. Protein sequence: CSAPVVYG. The CDR3 in its entirety is CSAPVVYGYTF. This chain joins TRBV20-1 and TRBJ1-2; no clear D gene. The read falls 3 residues short of the CDR3 end, and the missing part is taken from the germline J gene. Between the trimmed V and J ends, which lost 6 bases and 4 bases, there was a span of 9 bases. This CDR3 is 11 amino acids long. Germline V CDR1 and CDR2: DFQATT, SNEGSKA (reference sequence).

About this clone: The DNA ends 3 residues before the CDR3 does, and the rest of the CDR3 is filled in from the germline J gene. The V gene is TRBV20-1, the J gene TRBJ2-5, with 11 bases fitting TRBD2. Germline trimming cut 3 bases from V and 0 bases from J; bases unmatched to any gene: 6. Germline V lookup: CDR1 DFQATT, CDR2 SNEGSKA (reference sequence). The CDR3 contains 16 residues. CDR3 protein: CSARPSGGSYQETQYF. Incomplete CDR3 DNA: TGCAGTGCTAGGCCTAGCGGGGGGTCGTACCAAGAGACC.

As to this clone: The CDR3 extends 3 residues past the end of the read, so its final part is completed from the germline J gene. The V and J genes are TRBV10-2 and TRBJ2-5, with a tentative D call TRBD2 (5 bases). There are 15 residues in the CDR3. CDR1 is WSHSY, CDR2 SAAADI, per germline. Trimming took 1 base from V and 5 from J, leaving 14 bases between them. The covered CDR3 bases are TGCGCCAGCAGTGAGTGGGCTGACCCGGGGGAGACC. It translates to CASSEWADPGET. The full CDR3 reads CASSEWADPGETQYF.

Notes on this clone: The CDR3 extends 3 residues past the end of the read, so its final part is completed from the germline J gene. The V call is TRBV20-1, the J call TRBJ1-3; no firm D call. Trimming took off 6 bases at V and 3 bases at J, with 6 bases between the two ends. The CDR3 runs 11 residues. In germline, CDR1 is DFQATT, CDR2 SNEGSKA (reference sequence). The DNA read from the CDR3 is TGCAGTGCCACAGTTGGAAACACC. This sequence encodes CSATVGNT. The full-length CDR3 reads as CSATVGNTIYF.

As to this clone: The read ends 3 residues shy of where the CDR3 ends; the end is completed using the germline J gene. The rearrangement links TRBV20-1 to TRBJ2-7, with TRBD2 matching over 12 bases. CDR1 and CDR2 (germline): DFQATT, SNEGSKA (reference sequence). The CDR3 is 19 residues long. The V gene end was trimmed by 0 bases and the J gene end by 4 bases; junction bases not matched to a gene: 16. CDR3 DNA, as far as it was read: TGCAGTGCTAGAGATACCTTTAACAGGACTAGCGGGAATCATTACGAG. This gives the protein CSARDTFNRTSGNHYE. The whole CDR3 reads CSARDTFNRTSGNHYEQYF.

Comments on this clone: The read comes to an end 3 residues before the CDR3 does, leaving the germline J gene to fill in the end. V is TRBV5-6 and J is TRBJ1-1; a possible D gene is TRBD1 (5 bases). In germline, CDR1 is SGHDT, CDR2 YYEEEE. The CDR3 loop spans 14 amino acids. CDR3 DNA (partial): TGTGCCAGCAGCTTCCTGGGGGGTAACCGAGAA. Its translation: CASSFLGGNRE. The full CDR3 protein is CASSFLGGNREAFF. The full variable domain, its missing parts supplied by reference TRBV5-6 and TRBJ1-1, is DAGVTQSPTHLIKTRGQQVTLRCSPKSGHDTVSWYQQALGQGPQFIFQYYEEEERQRGNFPDRFSGHQFPNYSSELNVNALLLGDSALYLCASSFLGGNREAFFGQGTRLTVV.

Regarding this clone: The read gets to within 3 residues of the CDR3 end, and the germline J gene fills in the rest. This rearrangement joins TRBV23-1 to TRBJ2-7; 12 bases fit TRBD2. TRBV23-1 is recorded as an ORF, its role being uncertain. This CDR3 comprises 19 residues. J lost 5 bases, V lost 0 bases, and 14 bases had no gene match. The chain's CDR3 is CASSQSTLAGGPCGHEQYF. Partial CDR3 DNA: TGCGCCAGCAGTCAATCGACACTAGCGGGGGGCCCGTGTGGGCACGAG.

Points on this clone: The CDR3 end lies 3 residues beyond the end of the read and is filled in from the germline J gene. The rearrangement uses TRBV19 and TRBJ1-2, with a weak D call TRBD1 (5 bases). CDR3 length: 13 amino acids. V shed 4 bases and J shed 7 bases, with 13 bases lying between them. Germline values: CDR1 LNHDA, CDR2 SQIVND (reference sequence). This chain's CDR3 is CASSTQGWRGYTF. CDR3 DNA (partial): TGTGCCAGTAGTACTCAGGGATGGCGTGGC.